This T cell receptor beta chain was found in a study of cytomegalovirus exposure and HLA in healthy donors. A multiplex PCR was run with 60 Vbeta primers and 13 Jbeta primers. Repertoires were generated with immunoSEQ multiplex PCR, while TCRdb's copy carries only in-frame clones and drops some. The repertoire holds more than 150,000 clones, with approximately 84% as singletons. Overall study findings and caveats: Excluded were some V segments that proved indistinguishable, including TRBV6-2 and TRBV6-3.

Trimming cost V 6 bases and J 8 bases; bases outside gene matches: 9. CDR1 and CDR2 (germline): SGHRS, YFSETQ. This CDR3 contains 13 residues. This clone was counted a single time. The antigen remains undetermined. This TCR was sampled from a girl aged 10 to 17 in good health and CMV-seropositive. The specimen was PBMCs. J is TRBJ1-2 and V is TRBV5-1, with TRBD1 matching 8 bases. The CDR3 loop reads CASTGGRGQGYTF. As DNA, the CDR3 is TGCGCCAGCACCGGCGGCAGGGGGCAAGGCTACACCTTC.